This TCR beta chain was captured in a study of shared clonotypes between healthy human individuals. Study observations and caveats: Naive subsets, compared against memory subsets, generally had larger estimated richness values.

Negatively enriched CD4+ T cells were divided by CD45RA into naive and memory. The data were produced by immunoSEQ multiplex PCR, yet TCRdb's version contains in-frame clones alone and is incomplete. Found here are approximately 500,000 clones, 90% to 96% of them singletons; the top ten hold about 0.064%. A note on this clone: The antigen is not known.

CDR3 length: 14 amino acids. In germline, CDR1 is MDHEN, CDR2 SYDVKM. The V end lost 7 bases, the J end lost 0 bases, and 10 bases lay between the germline ends. This chain joins TRBV28 and TRBJ1-3; the D is unclear. Sequencing was performed on naive CD4+ T cells sorted from blood. Subset given: CD45RA+ positively selected. The sequence came from a woman aged 25-40 years in good health. The CDR3 spells CASKLPLSGNTIYF. In DNA, the CDR3 is TGTGCCAGCAAACTCCCTCTCTCTGGAAACACCATATATTTT.